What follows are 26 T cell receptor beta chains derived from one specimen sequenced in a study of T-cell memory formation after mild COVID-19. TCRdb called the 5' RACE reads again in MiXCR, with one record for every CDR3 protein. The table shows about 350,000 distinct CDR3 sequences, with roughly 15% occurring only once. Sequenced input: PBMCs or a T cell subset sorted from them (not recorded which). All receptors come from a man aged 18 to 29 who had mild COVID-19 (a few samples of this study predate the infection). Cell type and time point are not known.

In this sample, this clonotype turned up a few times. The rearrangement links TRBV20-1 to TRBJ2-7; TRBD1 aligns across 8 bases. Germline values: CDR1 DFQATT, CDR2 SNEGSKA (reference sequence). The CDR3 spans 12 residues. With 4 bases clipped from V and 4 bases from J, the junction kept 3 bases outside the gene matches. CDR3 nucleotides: TGCAGTGCTAAAACAGGGGGTTACGAGCAGTACGTC. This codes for CSAKTGGYEQYV.

The CDR3 protein is CASSSRGVTDTQYF. The CDR3 bases are TGTGCCAGCAGTTCGCGGGGGGTTACAGATACGCAGTATTTT. The gene calls are TRBV6-2 or TRBV6-3 and TRBJ2-3; 8 bases are a match to TRBD2. CDR1 and CDR2 from the germline V gene are MNHEY and SVGEGT. With 4 bases clipped from V and 3 bases from J, the junction kept 3 bases outside the gene matches. The CDR3 runs to 14 residues.

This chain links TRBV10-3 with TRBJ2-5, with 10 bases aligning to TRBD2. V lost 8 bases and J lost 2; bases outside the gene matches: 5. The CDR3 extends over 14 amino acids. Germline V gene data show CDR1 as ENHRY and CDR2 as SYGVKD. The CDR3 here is CAIGLAGVQETQYF. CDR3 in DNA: TGTGCCATCGGTCTAGCGGGGGTGCAAGAGACCCAGTACTTC.

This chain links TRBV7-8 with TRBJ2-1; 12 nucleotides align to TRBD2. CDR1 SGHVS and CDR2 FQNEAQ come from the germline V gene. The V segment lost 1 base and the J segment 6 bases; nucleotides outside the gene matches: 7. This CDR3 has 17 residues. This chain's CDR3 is CASSLESSGGASNEQFF. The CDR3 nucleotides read TGTGCCAGCAGCTTAGAGTCTAGCGGGGGGGCCTCCAATGAGCAGTTCTTC.

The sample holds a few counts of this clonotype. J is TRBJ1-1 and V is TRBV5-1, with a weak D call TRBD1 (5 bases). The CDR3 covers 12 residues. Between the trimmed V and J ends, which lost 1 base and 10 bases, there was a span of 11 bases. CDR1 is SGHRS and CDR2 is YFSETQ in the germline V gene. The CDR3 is CASSLLGEGAFF. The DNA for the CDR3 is TGCGCCAGCAGCTTGTTAGGGGAAGGAGCTTTCTTT.

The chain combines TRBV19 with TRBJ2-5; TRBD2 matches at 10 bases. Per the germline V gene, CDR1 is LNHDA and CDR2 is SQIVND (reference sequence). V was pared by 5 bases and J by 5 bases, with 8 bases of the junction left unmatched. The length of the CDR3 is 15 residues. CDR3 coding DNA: TGTGCCAGTAGTCGTACTAGCGGGGACTACGAGACCCAGTACTTC. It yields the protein CASSRTSGDYETQYF.

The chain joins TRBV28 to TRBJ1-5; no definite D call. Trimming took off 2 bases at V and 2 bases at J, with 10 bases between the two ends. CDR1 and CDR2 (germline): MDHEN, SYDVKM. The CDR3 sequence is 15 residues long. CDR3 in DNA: TGTGCCAGCAGTTTAAGAGGATTAGGCAATCAGCCCCAGCATTTT. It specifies CASSLRGLGNQPQHF.

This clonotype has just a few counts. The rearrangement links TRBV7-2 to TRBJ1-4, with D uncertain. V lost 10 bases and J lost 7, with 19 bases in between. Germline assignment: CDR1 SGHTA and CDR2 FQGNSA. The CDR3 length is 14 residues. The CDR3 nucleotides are TGTGCCAACCTTCGACGGGGTTGGGGTGAAAAACTGTTTTTT. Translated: CANLRRGWGEKLFF.

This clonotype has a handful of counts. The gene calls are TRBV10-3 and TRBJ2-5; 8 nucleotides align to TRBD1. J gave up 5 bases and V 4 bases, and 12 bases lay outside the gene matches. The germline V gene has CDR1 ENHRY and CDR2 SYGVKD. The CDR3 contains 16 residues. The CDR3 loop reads CAISGFEDRGWETQYF. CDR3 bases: TGTGCCATCAGTGGTTTTGAAGACAGGGGTTGGGAGACCCAGTACTTC.

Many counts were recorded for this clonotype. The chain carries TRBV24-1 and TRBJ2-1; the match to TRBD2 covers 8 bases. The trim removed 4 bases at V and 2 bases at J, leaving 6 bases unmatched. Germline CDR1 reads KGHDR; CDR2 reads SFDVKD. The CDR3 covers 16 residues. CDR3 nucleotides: TGTGCCACCAGTGACCATGCGGGGGGAGCCTACAATGAGCAGTTCTTC. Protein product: CATSDHAGGAYNEQFF.

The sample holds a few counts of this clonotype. The CDR3 spells CASSYGSAGQGFYNEQFF. The CDR3 region has the DNA TGTGCCAGCAGTTACGGGTCGGCGGGACAGGGTTTCTACAATGAGCAGTTCTTC. V and J are TRBV6-5 and TRBJ2-1, with 9 nucleotides matching TRBD1. The CDR3 consists of 18 residues. With V trimmed by 2 bases and J by 3 bases, 11 bases remained unmatched. Germline V gene lookup returns CDR1 MNHEY and CDR2 SVGAGI.

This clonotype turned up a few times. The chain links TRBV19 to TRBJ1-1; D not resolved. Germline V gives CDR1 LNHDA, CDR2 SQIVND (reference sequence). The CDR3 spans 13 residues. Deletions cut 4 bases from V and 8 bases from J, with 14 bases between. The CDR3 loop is CASSKQRQVEAFF. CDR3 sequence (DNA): TGTGCCAGTAGTAAACAGCGACAAGTCGAAGCTTTCTTT.

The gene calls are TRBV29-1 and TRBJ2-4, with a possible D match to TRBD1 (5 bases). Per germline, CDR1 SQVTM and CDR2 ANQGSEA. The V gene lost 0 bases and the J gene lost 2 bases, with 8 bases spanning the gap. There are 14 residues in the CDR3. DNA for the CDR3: TGCAGCGTTGAAGACCAGGGAACCAAAAACATTCAGTACTTC. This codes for CSVEDQGTKNIQYF.

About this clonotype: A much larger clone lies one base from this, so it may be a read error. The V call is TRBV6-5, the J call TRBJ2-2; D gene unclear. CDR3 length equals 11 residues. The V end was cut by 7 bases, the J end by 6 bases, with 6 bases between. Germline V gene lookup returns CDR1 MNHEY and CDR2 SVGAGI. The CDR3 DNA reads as TGTGCCAGCACCGAGGCCGGGGAGCTGTTTTTT. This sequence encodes CASTEAGELFF.

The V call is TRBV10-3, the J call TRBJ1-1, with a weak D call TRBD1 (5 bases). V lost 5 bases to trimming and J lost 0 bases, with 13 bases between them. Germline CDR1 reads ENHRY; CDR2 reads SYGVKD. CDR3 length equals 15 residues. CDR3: CAISPVGPLNTEAFF. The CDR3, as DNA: TGTGCCATCAGTCCCGTGGGGCCGTTGAACACTGAAGCTTTCTTT.

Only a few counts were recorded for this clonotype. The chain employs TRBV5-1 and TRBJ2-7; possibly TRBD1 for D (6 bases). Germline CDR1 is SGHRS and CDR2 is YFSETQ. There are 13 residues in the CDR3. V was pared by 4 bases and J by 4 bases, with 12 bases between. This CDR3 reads CASSGAGAYEQYF. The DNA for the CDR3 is TGCGCCAGCAGCGGGGCAGGGGCATACGAGCAGTACTTC.

The CDR3 here is CASSLPGEEKLFF. The DNA for the CDR3 is TGTGCCAGCAGCTTGCCAGGGGAAGAAAAACTGTTTTTT. V gene TRBV7-2 combines with J gene TRBJ1-4; TRBD1 might be the D (6 bases). The CDR3 covers 13 residues. Germline lookup yields CDR1 SGHTA and CDR2 FQGNSA. V shed 3 bases and J shed 8 bases, with 10 bases lying between them.

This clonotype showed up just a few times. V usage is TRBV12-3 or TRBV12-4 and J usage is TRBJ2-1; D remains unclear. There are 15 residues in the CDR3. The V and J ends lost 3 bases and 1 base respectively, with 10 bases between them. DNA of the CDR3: TGTGCCAGCAGTTTCGGGCCCACATCCTACAATGAGCAGTTCTTC. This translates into CASSFGPTSYNEQFF.

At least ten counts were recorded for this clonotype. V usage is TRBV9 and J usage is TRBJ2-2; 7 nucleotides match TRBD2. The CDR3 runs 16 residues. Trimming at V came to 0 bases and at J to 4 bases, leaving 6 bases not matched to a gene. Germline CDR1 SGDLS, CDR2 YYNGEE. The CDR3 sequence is CASSVVASGATGELFF. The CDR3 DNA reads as TGTGCCAGCAGCGTAGTTGCTAGCGGTGCCACCGGGGAGCTGTTTTTT.

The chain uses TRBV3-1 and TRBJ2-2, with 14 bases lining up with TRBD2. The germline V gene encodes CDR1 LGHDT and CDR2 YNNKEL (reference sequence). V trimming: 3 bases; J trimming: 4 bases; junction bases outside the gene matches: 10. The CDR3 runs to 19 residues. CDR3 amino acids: CASSHRQTSGGASTGELFF. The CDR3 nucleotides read TGTGCCAGCAGCCACCGACAGACTAGCGGGGGGGCGAGCACCGGGGAGCTGTTTTTT.

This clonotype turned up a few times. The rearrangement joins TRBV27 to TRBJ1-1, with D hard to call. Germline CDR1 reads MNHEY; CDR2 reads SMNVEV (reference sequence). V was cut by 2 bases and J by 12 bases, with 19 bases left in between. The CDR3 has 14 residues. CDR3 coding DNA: TGTGCCAGCAGTTTAAATTCAAGGTCACGCGGATCTTTCTTT. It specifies CASSLNSRSRGSFF.

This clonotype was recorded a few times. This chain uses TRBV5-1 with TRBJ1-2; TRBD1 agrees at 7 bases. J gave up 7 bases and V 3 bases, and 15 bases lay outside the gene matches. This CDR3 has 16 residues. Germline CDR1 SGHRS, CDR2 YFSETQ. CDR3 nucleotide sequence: TGCGCCAGCAGCTCCGGAGTGGTGGACAGGCCTCCTGGCTACACCTTC. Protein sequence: CASSSGVVDRPPGYTF.

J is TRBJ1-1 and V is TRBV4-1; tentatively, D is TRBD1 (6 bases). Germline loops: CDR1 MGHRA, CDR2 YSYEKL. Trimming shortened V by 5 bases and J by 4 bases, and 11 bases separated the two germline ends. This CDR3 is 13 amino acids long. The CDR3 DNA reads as TGCGCCAGCAGCAACAGGGAGGGCACTGAAGCTTTCTTT. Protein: CASSNREGTEAFF.

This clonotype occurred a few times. CDR3 in amino acids: CASTLSGVGYTF. CDR3 nucleotide sequence: TGTGCCAGCACACTATCGGGGGTTGGCTACACCTTC. The chain links TRBV28 to TRBJ1-2; D is perhaps TRBD1 (5 bases). The CDR3 runs 12 residues. Germline V gene data show CDR1 as MDHEN and CDR2 as SYDVKM. Between the trimmed V and J ends, which lost 7 bases and 7 bases, there was a span of 13 bases.

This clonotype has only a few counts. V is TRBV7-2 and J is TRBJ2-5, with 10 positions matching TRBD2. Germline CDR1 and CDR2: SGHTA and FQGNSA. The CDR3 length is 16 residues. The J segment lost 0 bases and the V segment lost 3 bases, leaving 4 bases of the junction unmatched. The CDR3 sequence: CASSFGLAANQETQYF. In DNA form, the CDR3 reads TGTGCCAGCAGCTTCGGACTAGCGGCGAACCAAGAGACCCAGTACTTC.

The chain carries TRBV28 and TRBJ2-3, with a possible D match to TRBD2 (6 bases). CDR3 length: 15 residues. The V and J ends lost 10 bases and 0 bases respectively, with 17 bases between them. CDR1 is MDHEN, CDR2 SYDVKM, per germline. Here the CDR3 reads CATQGLQISTDTQYF. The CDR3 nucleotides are TGTGCCACCCAGGGACTTCAGATTAGCACAGATACGCAGTATTTT.